This TCR beta chain was found in a study of T cell changes during pregnancy in multiple sclerosis. V shed 4 bases and J shed 0 bases, with 14 bases lying between them. Germline V gives CDR1 SGDLS, CDR2 YYNGEE. The CDR3 runs 17 residues. TCRdb keeps only in-frame clones here, not all; method: immunoSEQ multiplex PCR. The repertoire includes about 43,000 clones, approximately 91% of them detected once, and roughly 1.5% sits in the top ten. The chain joins TRBV9 to TRBJ2-6; the D is unclear. Input material: PBMCs (not recorded whether the cells were cultured). The origin of this receptor is a female donor with multiple sclerosis, enrolled in a pregnancy study. The CDR3 region is CASSSTPGLSGANVLTF. The CDR3 nucleotides read TGTGCCAGCAGCTCAACCCCCGGTCTCTCTGGGGCCAACGTCCTGACTTTC. Full variable domain (outside the CDR3, taken from reference TRBV9 and TRBJ2-6): DSGVTQTPKHLITATGQRVTLRCSPRSGDLSVYWYQQSLDQGLQFLIQYYNGEERAKGNILERFSAQQFPDLHSELNLSSLELGDSALYFCASSSTPGLSGANVLTFGAGSRLTVL.